This TCR beta chain was sequenced during a study of blood T cell repertoires in COVID-19. Study at large: Sources were T cells, B-cell-depleted T cells, or PBMCs; the material itself was cDNA or gDNA.

This CDR3 is 14 amino acids long. V dropped 4 bases and J dropped 5; count of bases not matched to a gene: 2. CDR1 is SNHLY, CDR2 FYNNEI, per germline. In the study's own analysis: Amplification from reference gene primers served as the basis for estimated nucleated cell counts. This table comes from immunoSEQ multiplex PCR, and its TCRdb copy is limited to in-frame clones, with some not included. V and J calls and clone size come straight from that table; D and trimming were deduced from the DNA. This table holds hundreds of thousands of clones, 90% found once. The clonotype originates from a woman aged 40-49 years with COVID-19, enrolled during active disease. What was sequenced was peripheral blood. V gene TRBV2 combines with J gene TRBJ1-6; 7 positions agree with TRBD1. The CDR3 coding sequence is TGTGCCAGCAGTGGGACAGGAAATAATTCACCCCTCCACTTT. Protein product: CASSGTGNNSPLHF.